A selection of T cell receptor beta chains follows, all from one sample in a study of graft-versus-host responses after intestinal transplantation. Their antigen targets remain unknown. This table comes from immunoSEQ multiplex PCR, and its TCRdb copy is limited to in-frame clones, with some not included. The sample lists 95,000 to 110,000 clones; approximately 94% were seen once. The sample here was unstimulated CD8+ T cells sorted from spleen or lymph node cells, taken before intestinal transplant. The source is a human donor who received an intestinal transplant. Each CDR3 is given with its conserved first and last residue. The D gene is left open where the match is weak. Expanded clones get a size class; other rows say once, few or many, or leave the size out.

>TRBJ1-1|.|TRBV10-3|TRBD1
TGTGCCACCTTGGACAGGGACACTGAAGCTTTCTTT
CATLDRDTEAFF
>TRBJ1-1|.|TRBV19|TRBD1
TGTGCCAGTAGTATAGACGAGGACAGGATAAACACTGAAGCTTTCTTT
CASSIDEDRINTEAFF
>TRBJ2-4|.|TRBV4-1|.
TGCGCCAGCAGCCAACCAGGGGGGCTAGCCAAAAACATTCAGTACTTC
CASSQPGGLAKNIQYF
>TRBJ2-3|.|TRBV11-3|.
TGTGCCAGCAGCCCCCGACTAGGGGCAGATACGCAGTATTTT
CASSPRLGADTQYF
>TRBJ2-1|.|TRBV7-9|.
TGTGCCAGCAGCCCCCGGGGACTTCCGCAACCCCCGAGTTTGTTCTTC
CASSPRGLPQPPSLFF
>TRBJ1-2|.|TRBV5-1|.
TGCGCCAGCAGCTTACGCGGGGATGGCTACACCTTC
CASSLRGDGYTF
>TRBJ1-2|.|TRBV14|.
TGTGCCAGCAGCCGATTTCAGGGCAACTATGGCTACACCTTC
CASSRFQGNYGYTF
>TRBJ2-2|once|TRBV9|TRBD1
TGTGCCAGCAGCGTCACAGGGGGCCACACCGGGGAGCTGTTTTTT
CASSVTGGHTGELFF
>TRBJ1-1|.|TRBV4-1|.
TGCGCCAGCAGCCAAGATAGTCAGGACGAAGCTTTCTTT
CASSQDSQDEAFF
>TRBJ2-1|.|TRBV6-5|.
TGTGCCAGCAGTTTGGGCCAGCCGGCTAATGAGCAGTTCTTC
CASSLGQPANEQFF
>TRBJ2-5|.|TRBV15|.
TGTGCCACCAGCAGAGGGGGGCAGGGCCAGGTTGGGACCCAGTACTTC
CATSRGGQGQVGTQYF
>TRBJ1-3|.|TRBV30|.
TGTGCCTGGAGCCCTTTAGTTGGTCCTACACACTCTGGAAACACCATATATTTT
CAWSPLVGPTHSGNTIYF
>TRBJ2-2|.|TRBV9|.
TGTGCCAGCAGCTCCCTCGGGGTAGCGAACACCGGGGAGCTGTTTTTT
CASSSLGVANTGELFF
>TRBJ1-2|.|TRBV10-1|.
TGCGCCAGCAGTGGGACCGGCTATGGCTACACCTTC
CASSGTGYGYTF
>TRBJ1-1|.|TRBV6-1|.
TGTGCCAGCAGTGGTTTAGGGTCGAACACTGAAGCTTTCTTT
CASSGLGSNTEAFF
>TRBJ2-1|.|TRBV13|TRBD2
TGTGCCAGCAGCGCCATACTAGCGGGGGACCAATACAATGAGCAGTTCTTC
CASSAILAGDQYNEQFF
>TRBJ2-1|.|TRBV5-5|TRBD1
TGTGCCAGCAGCTTATTCGGGACAGACTCCTACAATGAGCAGTTCTTC
CASSLFGTDSYNEQFF
>TRBJ2-2|.|TRBV5-4|.
TGTGTCAGCAGCTTTATGGGGAACACCGGGGAGCTGTTTTTT
CVSSFMGNTGELFF
>TRBJ1-2|.|TRBV27|.
TGTGCCAGCAGTTTAGGGGGAGACGATGGCTACACCTTC
CASSLGGDDGYTF
>TRBJ1-2|.|TRBV5-8|.
TGTGCCAGCAGCTCGGGGGGCGCCTACTATGGCTACACCTTC
CASSSGGAYYGYTF
>TRBJ1-5|.|TRBV15|.
TGTGCCACCAGTAGAGGGGTTGGTCAGCCCCAGCATTTT
CATSRGVGQPQHF
>TRBJ2-7|.|TRBV7-9|.
TGTGCCAGCAGCCAGAAAGGGGGAGACGAGCAGTACTTC
CASSQKGGDEQYF
>TRBJ2-3|.|TRBV2|.
TGTGCCAGCGGGGTTGCAGATACGCAGTATTTT
CASGVADTQYF
>TRBJ2-3|.|TRBV7-6|.
TGTGCCAGCAGCTTATACGGCCTCACAGATACGCAGTATTTT
CASSLYGLTDTQYF
>TRBJ1-4|.|TRBV15|.
TGTGCCACCAGCAGAGAACGGGCCCCGAATGAAAAACTGTTTTTT
CATSRERAPNEKLFF
>TRBJ2-5|.|TRBV11-2|.
TGTGCCAGCAGCTATCGACCGGGACCGCAAGAGACCCAGTACTTC
CASSYRPGPQETQYF
>TRBJ1-2|.|TRBV5-6|.
TGTGCCAGCAGCTCGCGGGGGGGGGAGTATGGCTACACCTTC
CASSSRGGEYGYTF
>TRBJ1-1|.|TRBV7-9|.
TGTGCCAGCATCCGAAGGGGTGAAGCTTTCTTT
CASIRRGEAFF
>TRBJ1-1|.|TRBV27|TRBD1
TGTGCCAGCAGTCTTGGTAGGGGGCACACTGAAGCTTTCTTT
CASSLGRGHTEAFF
>TRBJ1-2|.|TRBV9|.
TGTGCCAGCAGCGTAGGGAGCGGTTATAACTATGGCTACACCTTC
CASSVGSGYNYGYTF
>TRBJ2-7|.|TRBV6-1|TRBD1
TGTGCCAGCAGTGTGGACAGGCGTTTTGTTGACTACGAGCAGTACTTC
CASSVDRRFVDYEQYF
>TRBJ2-3|.|TRBV14|.
TGTGCCAGCAGCCAAGATATGCCAGATACGCAGTATTTT
CASSQDMPDTQYF
>TRBJ1-2|.|TRBV10-3|TRBD1
TGTGCCATCAGTGAGGGGACAGGGGGCGGTTATGGCTACACCTTC
CAISEGTGGGYGYTF
>TRBJ2-5|.|TRBV10-1|TRBD2
TGCGCCAAAAGGACTAGCGGAAACCAAGAGACCCAGTACTTC
CAKRTSGNQETQYF
>TRBJ2-7|.|TRBV20-1|.
TGCAGTGCTAGACAGGGCCACGAGCAGTACTTC
CSARQGHEQYF